The next 19 T cell receptor beta chains were all read from a single sample in a study of early T cells in non-severe SARS-CoV-2 infection. TCRdb used MiXCR to reprocess the 5' RACE reads, holding one entry per CDR3 protein. The table records 45,000 to 55,000 distinct CDR3 sequences, under 7% of them present only once. The sequencing here drew on whole blood, taken at baseline. These receptor sequences come from an adult who was a healthcare worker with PCR-confirmed SARS-CoV-2 infection or an uninfected control (not recorded which).

In this sample, this clonotype turned up a few times. This chain uses TRBV7-9 with TRBJ2-3; possibly TRBD1 for D (6 bases). The CDR3 extends over 15 amino acids. The germline gives CDR1 SEHNR, CDR2 FQNEAQ (reference sequence). V lost 1 base to trimming and J lost 4 bases, with 12 bases between them. The CDR3 loop is CASSLGLGAADTQYF. The CDR3 nucleotides are TGTGCCAGCAGCTTAGGATTGGGGGCAGCAGATACGCAGTATTTT.

This clonotype was observed many times. This sequence joins TRBV29-1 and TRBJ2-3, with D possibly TRBD1 on 6 matching bases. This CDR3 region has 12 residues. The germline CDR1 and CDR2 sequences are SQVTM and ANQGSEA. The V end lost 6 bases, the J end lost 1 base, and 8 bases lay between the germline ends. CDR3 protein: CSVGQRTDTQYF. For the CDR3, the DNA is TGCAGCGTAGGACAGCGCACAGATACGCAGTATTTT.

Ten or more counts support this clonotype. The chain links TRBV29-1 to TRBJ2-1; TRBD1 aligns across 8 bases. Germline lookup yields CDR1 SQVTM and CDR2 ANQGSEA. Trimming took 6 bases from V and 7 from J; bases not matched to a gene: 11. This CDR3 contains 14 residues. The CDR3 DNA sequence: TGCAGCGTCCAAGGGACAGGTAGTACGAATGAGCAGTTCTTC. Encoded protein: CSVQGTGSTNEQFF.

This clonotype appeared many times. CDR3 DNA sequence: TGTGCCAGCAGCTTGGGCGACATCCGCGAAAAACTGTTTTTT. Translation: CASSLGDIREKLFF. This sequence joins TRBV5-5 and TRBJ1-4; D is ambiguous. This CDR3 has 14 residues. The V end lost 0 bases, the J end lost 8 bases, and 11 bases lay between the germline ends. Germline lookup yields CDR1 SGHKS and CDR2 YYEKEE (reference sequence).

This clonotype was counted ten times or more. The chain links TRBV7-2 to TRBJ2-3, with TRBD1 matching over 8 bases. Germline V gives CDR1 SGHTA, CDR2 FQGNSA. The V and J ends lost 4 bases and 9 bases, in that order; junction bases with no gene match: 9. The CDR3 consists of 14 residues. The CDR3 coding sequence is TGTGCCAGCAGCTCCCGCCAGGGGGCGAGGACGCAGTATTTT. Translation: CASSSRQGARTQYF.

This clonotype was detected only a few times. The J gene is TRBJ2-7, the V gene TRBV7-8, with D maybe TRBD1 (6 bases). Germline V gene sequence: CDR1 SGHVS, CDR2 FQNEAQ. V shed 5 bases and J shed 6 bases, with 17 bases lying between them. The CDR3 totals 14 residues. DNA of the CDR3: TGTGCCAGCAGCCCAGAGGGGGACCCGTCCGAGCAGTACTTC. Translation gives CASSPEGDPSEQYF.

This clonotype has ten or more counts. CDR3 coding DNA: TGCAGTGCTGGGTACAGGGGAATGAACTATGGCTACACCTTC. This translates into CSAGYRGMNYGYTF. V and J are TRBV20-1 and TRBJ1-2; 7 nucleotides match TRBD1. Losses at the gene ends were 5 bases for V and 2 bases for J; bases not matched to a gene: 8. This CDR3 contains 14 residues. Germline V gives CDR1 DFQATT, CDR2 SNEGSKA (reference sequence).

The V gene is TRBV24-1, the J gene TRBJ2-2; D possibly corresponds to TRBD2 (5 bases). Trimming stripped 5 bases from V and 2 bases from J, with 8 bases between. The germline V gene has CDR1 KGHDR and CDR2 SFDVKD. This CDR3 has 14 residues. The CDR3 bases are TGTGCCACCAGTGTGAGGGTTAACACCGGGGAGCTGTTTTTT. Translating it yields CATSVRVNTGELFF.

This chain links TRBV28 with TRBJ1-1, with D hard to call. The CDR3 is 12 residues long. CDR1 is MDHEN, CDR2 SYDVKM, per germline. The ends were cut back, 3 bases at V and 9 bases at J, with 11 bases in the middle. The CDR3 bases are TGTGCCAGCAGTTTGGCGACAAGGAAAGCTTTCTTT. It codes for CASSLATRKAFF.

This clonotype occurred a few times. The chain joins TRBV6-6 to TRBJ1-3; TRBD1 matches at 8 bases. The V and J ends lost 5 bases and 13 bases, in that order; junction bases with no gene match: 7. Germline CDR1 MNHNY, CDR2 SVGAGI (reference sequence). The CDR3 extends over 12 amino acids. The CDR3 sequence is CASSDRGGTIYF. In DNA, the CDR3 is TGTGCCAGCAGTGACAGGGGAGGGACTATATATTTT.

This clonotype was found many times. The rearrangement links TRBV10-1 to TRBJ2-7, with D possibly being TRBD2 (5 bases). CDR3 size: 12 residues. Germline CDR1 is WNHNN and CDR2 is SYGVQD (reference sequence). Trimming stripped 7 bases from V and 2 bases from J, with 9 bases between. CDR3 bases: TGCGCCAGCATTGACGGGACCTACGAGCAGTACTTC. It is translated as CASIDGTYEQYF.

In its sample, this clonotype was seen many times. The V call is TRBV7-8, the J call TRBJ2-3; D is unclear. The CDR3 loop spans 13 amino acids. Trimming removed 6 bases from V and 2 bases from J, with 9 bases in between. Germline V CDR1 and CDR2: SGHVS, FQNEAQ. The CDR3 DNA reads as TGTGCCAGCAGACCGAGATTCACAGATACGCAGTATTTT. Amino acids: CASRPRFTDTQYF.

This clonotype was found many times. This rearrangement joins TRBV20-1 to TRBJ2-1; D is undetermined. The CDR3 has 11 residues. Germline lookup yields CDR1 DFQATT and CDR2 SNEGSKA (reference sequence). The V and J ends lost 7 bases and 8 bases respectively, with 12 bases between them. The CDR3 region is CSGENLDEQFF. CDR3 nucleotides: TGCAGTGGAGAAAATCTGGATGAGCAGTTCTTC.

This clonotype was counted at least ten times. The J gene is TRBJ1-5, the V gene TRBV5-8, with D tentatively TRBD1 (6 bases). From germline, CDR1 is SGHTS and CDR2 YDEGEE. Trimming pared 4 bases from V and 1 base from J, leaving 15 bases between. The CDR3 totals 16 residues. The CDR3 bases are TGTGCCAGCAGCGGAACATACAGGGTCAGCAATCAGCCCCAGCATTTT. Translating it yields CASSGTYRVSNQPQHF. The whole variable domain, remainder taken from reference TRBV5-8 and TRBJ1-5, is EAGVTQSPTHLIKTRGQQATLRCSPISGHTSVYWYQQALGLGLQFLLWYDEGEERNRGNFPPRFSGRQFPNYSSELNVNALELEDSALYLCASSGTYRVSNQPQHFGDGTRLSIL.

This clonotype was observed many times. The V and J genes are TRBV6-5 and TRBJ1-5; 12 positions agree with TRBD1. Germline V gene sequence: CDR1 MNHEY, CDR2 SVGAGI. V lost 4 bases and J lost 5; bases outside the gene matches: 3. CDR3 length: 15 residues. The CDR3 loop reads CASSSGTGGDQPQHF. As DNA, the CDR3 is TGTGCCAGCAGTTCCGGGACAGGGGGCGATCAGCCCCAGCATTTT.

This clonotype was counted only a few times. J is TRBJ2-1 and V is TRBV5-1, with 7 positions matching TRBD1. Germline V lookup: CDR1 SGHRS, CDR2 YFSETQ. J was trimmed by 5 bases and V by 2 bases; bases with no gene match: 7. The CDR3 covers 15 residues. The CDR3 DNA follows: TGCGCCAGCAGCTTAGGGACAGTAAATAACAATGAGCAGTTCTTC. This encodes CASSLGTVNNNEQFF.

This clonotype was counted many times. The CDR3 loop is CASRGDGYTF. The CDR3 DNA sequence: TGTGCCAGCAGAGGAGATGGCTACACCTTC. The chain has TRBV6-5 and TRBJ1-2; D call uncertain. Trimming pared 6 bases from V and 6 bases from J, leaving 5 bases between. This CDR3 is built from 10 residues. Germline V gives CDR1 MNHEY, CDR2 SVGAGI.

Ten or more counts support this clonotype. The rearrangement uses TRBV12-3 or TRBV12-4 and TRBJ1-4; D unclear. The CDR3 is made up of 15 amino acids. With 3 bases removed from V and 1 base from J, the gap between germline ends came to 9 bases. The CDR3 DNA is TGTGCCAGCAGTTTTGAGGGAGGAACTAATGAAAAACTGTTTTTT. Encoded protein: CASSFEGGTNEKLFF.

Note on this clonotype: Since a much larger clone is just one base distant, this may be a read error. This chain joins TRBV6-5 and TRBJ2-2, with D possibly matching TRBD2 (5 bases). The CDR3 is made up of 15 amino acids. Germline CDR1 reads MNHEY; CDR2 reads SVGAGI. The CDR3: CASSPHFANTGELVF. For the CDR3, the DNA is TGTGCCAGCAGTCCCCATTTCGCGAACACCGGGGAGCTGGTTTTT.